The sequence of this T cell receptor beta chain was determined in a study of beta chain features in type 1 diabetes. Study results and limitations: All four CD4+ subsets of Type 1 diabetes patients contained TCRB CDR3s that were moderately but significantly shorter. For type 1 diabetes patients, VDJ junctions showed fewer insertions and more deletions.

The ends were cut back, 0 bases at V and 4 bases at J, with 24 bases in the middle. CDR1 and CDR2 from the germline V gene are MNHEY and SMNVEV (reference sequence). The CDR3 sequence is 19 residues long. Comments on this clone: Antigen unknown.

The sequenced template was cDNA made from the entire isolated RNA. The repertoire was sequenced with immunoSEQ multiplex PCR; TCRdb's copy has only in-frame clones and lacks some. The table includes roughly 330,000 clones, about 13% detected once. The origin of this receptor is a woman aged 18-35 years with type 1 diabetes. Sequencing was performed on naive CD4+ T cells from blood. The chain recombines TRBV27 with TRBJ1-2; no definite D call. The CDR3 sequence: CASSLSKARRGSYGYGYTF. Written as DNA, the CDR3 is TGTGCCAGCAGTTTATCGAAGGCCAGACGGGGTTCCTACGGCTATGGCTACACCTTC.